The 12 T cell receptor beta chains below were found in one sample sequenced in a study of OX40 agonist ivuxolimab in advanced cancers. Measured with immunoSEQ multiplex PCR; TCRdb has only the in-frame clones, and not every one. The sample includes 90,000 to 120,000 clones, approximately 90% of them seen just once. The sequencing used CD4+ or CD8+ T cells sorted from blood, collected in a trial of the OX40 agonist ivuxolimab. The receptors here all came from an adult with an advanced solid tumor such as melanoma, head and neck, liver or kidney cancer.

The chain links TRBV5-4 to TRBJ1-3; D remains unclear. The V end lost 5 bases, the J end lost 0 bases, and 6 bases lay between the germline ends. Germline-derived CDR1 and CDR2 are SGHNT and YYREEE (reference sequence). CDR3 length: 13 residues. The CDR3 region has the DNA TGTGCCAGCAGTCGGATCTCTGGAAACACCATATATTTT. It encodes CASSRISGNTIYF. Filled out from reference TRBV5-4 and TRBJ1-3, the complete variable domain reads ETGVTQSPTHLIKTRGQQVTLRCSSQSGHNTVSWYQQALGQGPQFIFQYYREEENGRGNFPPRFSGLQFPNYSSELNVNALELDDSALYLCASSRISGNTIYFGEGSWLTVV.

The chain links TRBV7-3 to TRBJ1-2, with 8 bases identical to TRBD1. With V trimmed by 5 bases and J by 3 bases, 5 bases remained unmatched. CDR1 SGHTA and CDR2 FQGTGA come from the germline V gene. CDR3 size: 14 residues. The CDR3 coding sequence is TGTGCCAGCAGCATCGGACAGGGAGACTATGGCTACACCTTC. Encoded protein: CASSIGQGDYGYTF.

CDR3 bases: TGCAGTGCAGGACCCGGAGACGAGCAGTACTTC. Its protein is CSAGPGDEQYF. The chain combines TRBV20-1 with TRBJ2-7; D is unresolved. The CDR3 consists of 11 residues. The germline V and J ends were trimmed by 6 bases and 5 bases, with 11 bases remaining between them. Germline assignment: CDR1 DFQATT and CDR2 SNEGSKA (reference sequence).

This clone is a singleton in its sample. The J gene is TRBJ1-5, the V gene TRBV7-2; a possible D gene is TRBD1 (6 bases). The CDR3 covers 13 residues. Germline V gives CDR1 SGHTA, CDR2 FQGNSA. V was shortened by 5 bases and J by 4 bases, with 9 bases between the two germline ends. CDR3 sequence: CASSRQENQPQHF. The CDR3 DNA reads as TGTGCCAGCAGCCGACAGGAAAATCAGCCCCAGCATTTT.

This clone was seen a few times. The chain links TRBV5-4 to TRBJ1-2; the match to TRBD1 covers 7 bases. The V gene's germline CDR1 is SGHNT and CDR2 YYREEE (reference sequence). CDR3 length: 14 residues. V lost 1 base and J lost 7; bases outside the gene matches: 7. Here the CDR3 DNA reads TGTGCCAGCAGCTTGAACAGGGGTTTGGGTGGCTACACCTTC. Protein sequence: CASSLNRGLGGYTF.

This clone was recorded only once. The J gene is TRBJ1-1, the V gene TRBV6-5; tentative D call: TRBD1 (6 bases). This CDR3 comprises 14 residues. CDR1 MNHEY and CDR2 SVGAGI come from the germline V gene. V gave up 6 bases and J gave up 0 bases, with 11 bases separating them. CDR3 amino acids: CASSRQELNTEAFF. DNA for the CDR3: TGTGCCAGCAGCCGACAGGAGCTGAACACTGAAGCTTTCTTT.

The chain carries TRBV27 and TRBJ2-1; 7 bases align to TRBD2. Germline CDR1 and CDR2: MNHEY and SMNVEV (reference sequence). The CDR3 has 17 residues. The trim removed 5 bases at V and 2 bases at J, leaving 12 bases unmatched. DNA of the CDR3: TGTGCCAGCAGTCAGGTCGGGGGGAGGGCTACCTACAATGAGCAGTTCTTC. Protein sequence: CASSQVGGRATYNEQFF.

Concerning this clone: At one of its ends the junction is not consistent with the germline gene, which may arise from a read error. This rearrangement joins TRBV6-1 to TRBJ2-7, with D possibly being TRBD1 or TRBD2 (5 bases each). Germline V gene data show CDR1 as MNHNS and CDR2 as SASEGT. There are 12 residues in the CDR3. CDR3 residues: CASSEMRGAGHF. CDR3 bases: TGTGCCAGCAGTGAAATGAGAGGGGCAGGGCACTTC.

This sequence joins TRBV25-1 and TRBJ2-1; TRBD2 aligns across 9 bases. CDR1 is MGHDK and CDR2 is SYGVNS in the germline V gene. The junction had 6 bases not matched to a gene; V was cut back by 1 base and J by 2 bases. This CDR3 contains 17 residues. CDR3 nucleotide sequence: TGTGCCAGCAGTGAATTGGGGGTAGCGGGAGCCTACAATGAGCAGTTCTTC. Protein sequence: CASSELGVAGAYNEQFF.

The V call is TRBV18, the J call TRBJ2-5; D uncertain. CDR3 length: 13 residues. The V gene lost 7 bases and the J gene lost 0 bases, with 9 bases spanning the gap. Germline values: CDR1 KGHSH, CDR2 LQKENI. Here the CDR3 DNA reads TGTGCCAGCTTGGGCCGGGACCAAGAGACCCAGTACTTC. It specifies CASLGRDQETQYF.

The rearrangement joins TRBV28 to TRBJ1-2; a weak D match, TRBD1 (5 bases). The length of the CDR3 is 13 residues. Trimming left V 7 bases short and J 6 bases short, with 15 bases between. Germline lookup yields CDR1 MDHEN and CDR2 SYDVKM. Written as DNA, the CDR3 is TGTGCCAGCACCCCGGGACGGATGCATGGCTACACCTTC. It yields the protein CASTPGRMHGYTF.

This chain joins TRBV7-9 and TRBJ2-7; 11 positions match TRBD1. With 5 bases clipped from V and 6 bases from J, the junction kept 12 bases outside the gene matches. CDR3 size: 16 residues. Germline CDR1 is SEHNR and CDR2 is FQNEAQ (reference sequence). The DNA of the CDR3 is TGTGCCAGCAGCCCGACGGGCGGGACAGGGGGAAGCGAGCAGTACTTC. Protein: CASSPTGGTGGSEQYF.